A single sample gave rise to the 7 T cell receptor beta chains below, sequenced in a study of T cell responses to AZD1222 COVID-19 vaccine. Libraries were prepared by immunoSEQ multiplex PCR; TCRdb keeps only in-frame clonotypes and omits some of them. The sample has 110,000 or so clones; over 75% are singletons. The input for sequencing was peripheral blood, taken 28 days after the second dose of the MenACWY control vaccine. The receptors here all came from an adult who received the MenACWY meningococcal vaccine as a control.

This clone was detected only a few times. The chain employs TRBV28 and TRBJ1-5; D uncertain. V lost 6 bases to trimming and J lost 5 bases, with 11 bases between them. The germline gives CDR1 MDHEN, CDR2 SYDVKM. The CDR3 extends over 13 amino acids. CDR3: CASRLQEHQPQHF. In nucleotides, the CDR3 is TGTGCCAGCAGACTTCAGGAGCATCAGCCCCAGCATTTT.

The chain joins TRBV18 to TRBJ2-1; tentatively, D is TRBD2 (5 bases). The CDR3 loop spans 15 amino acids. With 1 base removed from V and 2 bases from J, the gap between germline ends came to 9 bases. The germline CDR1 and CDR2 sequences are KGHSH and LQKENI. CDR3 sequence (DNA): TGTGCCAGCTCACCACGAGGGCGTCCCTACAATGAGCAGTTCTTC. Its translation is CASSPRGRPYNEQFF. Using reference TRBV18 and TRBJ2-1 for the parts outside the CDR3, the full variable domain is NAGVMQNPRHLVRRRGQEARLRCSPMKGHSHVYWYRQLPEEGLKFMVYLQKENIIDESGMPKERFSAEFPKEGPSILRIQQVVRGDSAAYFCASSPRGRPYNEQFFGPGTRLTVL.

The genes are TRBV6-6 and TRBJ2-1; 7 bases are a match to TRBD2. The germline CDR1 and CDR2 sequences are MNHNY and SVGAGI (reference sequence). J was trimmed by 2 bases and V by 4 bases; bases with no gene match: 5. This CDR3 comprises 15 residues. For the CDR3, the DNA is TGTGCCAGCAGTTTGACTAGCCAACCCTACAATGAGCAGTTCTTC. Amino acids: CASSLTSQPYNEQFF.

The chain links TRBV5-8 to TRBJ1-1; no clear D gene. This CDR3 has 12 residues. The V end lost 1 base, the J end lost 2 bases, and 3 bases lay between the germline ends. Germline V gene lookup returns CDR1 SGHTS and CDR2 YDEGEE. CDR3 sequence (DNA): TGTGCCAGCAGCTTGACCAACACTGAAGCTTTCTTT. Encoded protein: CASSLTNTEAFF.

The chain couples TRBV7-3 to TRBJ1-6; no reliable D call. V was cut by 5 bases and J by 7 bases, with 9 bases left in between. The CDR3 is made up of 13 amino acids. Germline lookup yields CDR1 SGHTA and CDR2 FQGTGA. CDR3 coding DNA: TGTGCCAGCAGCCTAAACACAAATTCACCCCTCCACTTT. Protein product: CASSLNTNSPLHF.

The chain combines TRBV7-2 with TRBJ1-6; D is uncertain. Trimming removed 7 bases at V and 12 bases at J, with 34 bases between. CDR3 length equals 19 residues. CDR1 and CDR2 (germline): SGHTA, FQGNSA. CDR3 bases: TGTGCCAGCACCGCCCGGCCGACTAGAGGAGGGAGGGAGGAAATACCCCTCCACTTT. This codes for CASTARPTRGGREEIPLHF.

This rearrangement joins TRBV4-1 to TRBJ2-1; TRBD2 agrees at 9 bases. Losses at the gene ends were 4 bases for V and 9 bases for J; bases not matched to a gene: 13. The CDR3 consists of 16 residues. Germline V CDR1 and CDR2: MGHRA, YSYEKL. CDR3 sequence reads: CASSPSVAGGPSEQFF. The CDR3 coding sequence is TGCGCCAGCAGCCCCTCGGTGGCGGGAGGGCCCAGTGAGCAGTTCTTC.